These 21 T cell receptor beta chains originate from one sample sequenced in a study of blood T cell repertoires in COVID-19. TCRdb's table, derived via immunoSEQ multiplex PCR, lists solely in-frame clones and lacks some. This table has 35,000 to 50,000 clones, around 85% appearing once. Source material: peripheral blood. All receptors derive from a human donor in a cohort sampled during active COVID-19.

The CDR3 loop reads CASSLVAQSTDTQYF. In nucleotides, the CDR3 is TGTGCCAGCAGCTTAGTTGCACAGAGCACAGATACGCAGTATTTT. The chain combines TRBV7-9 with TRBJ2-3; D unresolved. The germline CDR1 and CDR2 sequences are SEHNR and FQNEAQ (reference sequence). Trimming removed 1 base at V and 0 bases at J, with 8 bases between. This CDR3 contains 15 residues.

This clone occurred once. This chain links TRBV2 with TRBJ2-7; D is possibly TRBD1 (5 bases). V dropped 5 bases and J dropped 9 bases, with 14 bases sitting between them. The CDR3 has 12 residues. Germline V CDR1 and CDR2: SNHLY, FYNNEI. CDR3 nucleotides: TGTGCCAGCAGTTTTACAGGTGTAGGGCAGTACTTC. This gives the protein CASSFTGVGQYF.

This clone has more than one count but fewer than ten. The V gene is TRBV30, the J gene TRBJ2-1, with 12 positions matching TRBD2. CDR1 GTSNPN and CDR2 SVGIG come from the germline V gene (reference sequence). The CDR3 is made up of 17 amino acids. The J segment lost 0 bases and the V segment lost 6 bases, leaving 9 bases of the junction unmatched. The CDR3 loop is CACTLAGGLSSYNEQFF. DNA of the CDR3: TGTGCCTGTACCCTAGCGGGGGGGCTAAGCTCCTACAATGAGCAGTTCTTC. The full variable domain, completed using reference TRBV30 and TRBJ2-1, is SQTIHQWPATLVQPVGSPLSLECTVEGTSNPNLYWYRQAAGRGLQLLFYSVGIGQISSEVPQNLSASRPQDRQFILSSKKLLLSDSGFYLCACTLAGGLSSYNEQFFGPGTRLTVL.

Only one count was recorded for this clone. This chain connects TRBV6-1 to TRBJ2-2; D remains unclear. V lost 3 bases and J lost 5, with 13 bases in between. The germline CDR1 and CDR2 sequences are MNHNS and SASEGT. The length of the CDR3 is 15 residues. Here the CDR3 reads CASSDRYRWTGELFF. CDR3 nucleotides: TGTGCCAGCAGTGATCGGTACCGATGGACCGGGGAGCTGTTTTTT.

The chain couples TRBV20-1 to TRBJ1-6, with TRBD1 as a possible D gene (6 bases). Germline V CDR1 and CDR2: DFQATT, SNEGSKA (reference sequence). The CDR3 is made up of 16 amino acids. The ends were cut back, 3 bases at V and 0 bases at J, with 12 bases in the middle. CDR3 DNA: TGCAGTGCTAGTGCGCAGGACAGCTCCTATAATTCACCCCTCCACTTT. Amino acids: CSASAQDSSYNSPLHF.

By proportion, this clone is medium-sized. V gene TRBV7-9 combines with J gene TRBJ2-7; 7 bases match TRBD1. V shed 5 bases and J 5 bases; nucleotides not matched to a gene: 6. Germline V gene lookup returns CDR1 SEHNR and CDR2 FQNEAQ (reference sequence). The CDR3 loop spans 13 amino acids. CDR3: CASSARDSHEQYF. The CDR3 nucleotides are TGTGCCAGCAGCGCCCGGGACAGCCACGAGCAGTACTTC.

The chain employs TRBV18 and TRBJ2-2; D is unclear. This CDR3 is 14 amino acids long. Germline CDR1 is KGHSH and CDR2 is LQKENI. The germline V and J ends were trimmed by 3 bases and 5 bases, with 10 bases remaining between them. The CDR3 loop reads CASSPPQRTGELFF. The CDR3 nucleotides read TGTGCCAGCTCACCCCCACAGAGAACCGGGGAGCTGTTTTTT.

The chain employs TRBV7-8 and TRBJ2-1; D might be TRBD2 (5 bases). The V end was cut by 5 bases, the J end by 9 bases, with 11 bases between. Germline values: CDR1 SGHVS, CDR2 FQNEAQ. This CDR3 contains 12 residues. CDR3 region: CASSHPGVEQFF. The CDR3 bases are TGTGCCAGCAGCCACCCCGGGGTTGAGCAGTTCTTC.

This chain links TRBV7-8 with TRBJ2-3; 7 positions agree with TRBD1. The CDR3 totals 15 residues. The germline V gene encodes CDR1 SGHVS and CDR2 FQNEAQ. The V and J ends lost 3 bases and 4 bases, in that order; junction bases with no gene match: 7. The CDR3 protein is CASSFQTGYSDTQYF. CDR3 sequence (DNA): TGTGCCAGCAGCTTCCAGACAGGGTATTCAGATACGCAGTATTTT.

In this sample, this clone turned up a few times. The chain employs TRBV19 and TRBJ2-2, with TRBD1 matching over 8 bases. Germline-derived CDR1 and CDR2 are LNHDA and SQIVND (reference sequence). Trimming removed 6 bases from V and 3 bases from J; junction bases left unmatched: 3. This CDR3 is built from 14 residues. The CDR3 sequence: CASRLQGDTGELFF. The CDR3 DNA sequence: TGTGCCAGTAGATTACAGGGGGACACCGGGGAGCTGTTTTTT.

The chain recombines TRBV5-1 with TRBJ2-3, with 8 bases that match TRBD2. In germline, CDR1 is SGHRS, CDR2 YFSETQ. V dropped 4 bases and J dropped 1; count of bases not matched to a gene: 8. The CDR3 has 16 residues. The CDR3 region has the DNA TGCGCCAGCAGCCCCGATAGCGGGGCGGGCACAGATACGCAGTATTTT. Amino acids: CASSPDSGAGTDTQYF.

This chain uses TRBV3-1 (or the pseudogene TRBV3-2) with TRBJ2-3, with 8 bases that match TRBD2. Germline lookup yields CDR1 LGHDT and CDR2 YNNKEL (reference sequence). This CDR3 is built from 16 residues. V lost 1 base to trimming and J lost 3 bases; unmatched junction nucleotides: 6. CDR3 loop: CASSQVSGGPTDTQYF. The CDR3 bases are TGTGCCAGCAGCCAAGTTTCGGGGGGGCCGACAGATACGCAGTATTTT.

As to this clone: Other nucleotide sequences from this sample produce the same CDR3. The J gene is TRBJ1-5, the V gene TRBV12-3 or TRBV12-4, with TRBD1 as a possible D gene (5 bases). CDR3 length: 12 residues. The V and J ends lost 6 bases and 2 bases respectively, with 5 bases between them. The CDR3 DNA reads TGTGCCAGCAGACAGGGCAATCAGCCCCAGCATTTT. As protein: CASRQGNQPQHF.

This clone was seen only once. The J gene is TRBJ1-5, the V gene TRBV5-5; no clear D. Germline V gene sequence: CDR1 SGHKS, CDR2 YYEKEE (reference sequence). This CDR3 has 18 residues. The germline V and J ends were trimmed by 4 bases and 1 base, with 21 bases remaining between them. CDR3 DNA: TGTGCCAGCAGCCCAGCCCCAACCGGGATGGTAAGCAATCAGCCCCAGCATTTT. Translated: CASSPAPTGMVSNQPQHF.

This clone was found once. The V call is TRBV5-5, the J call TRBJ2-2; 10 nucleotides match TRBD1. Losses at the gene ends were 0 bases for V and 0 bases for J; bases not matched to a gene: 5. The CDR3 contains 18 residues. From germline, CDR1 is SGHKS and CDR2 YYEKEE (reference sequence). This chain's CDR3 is CASSLARDRGTNTGELFF. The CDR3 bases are TGTGCCAGCAGCTTGGCCCGGGACAGGGGTACGAACACCGGGGAGCTGTTTTTT.

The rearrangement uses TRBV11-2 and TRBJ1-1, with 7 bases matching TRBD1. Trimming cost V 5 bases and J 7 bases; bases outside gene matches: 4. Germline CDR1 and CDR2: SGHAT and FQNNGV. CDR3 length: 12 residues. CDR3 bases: TGTGCCAGCAGCGCGAACAGGGGTGAAGCTTTCTTT. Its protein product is CASSANRGEAFF. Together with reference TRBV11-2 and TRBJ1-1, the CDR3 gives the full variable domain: EAGVAQSPRYKIIEKRQSVAFWCNPISGHATLYWYQQILGQGPKLLIQFQNNGVVDDSQLPKDRFSAERLKGVDSTLKIQPAKLEDSAVYLCASSANRGEAFFGQGTRLTVV.

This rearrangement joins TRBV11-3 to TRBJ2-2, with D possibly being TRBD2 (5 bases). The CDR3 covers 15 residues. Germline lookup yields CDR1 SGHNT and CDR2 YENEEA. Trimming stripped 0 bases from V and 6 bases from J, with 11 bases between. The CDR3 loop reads CASSLDSGFSGELFF. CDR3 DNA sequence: TGTGCCAGCAGCTTAGATTCGGGGTTCTCCGGGGAGCTGTTTTTT.

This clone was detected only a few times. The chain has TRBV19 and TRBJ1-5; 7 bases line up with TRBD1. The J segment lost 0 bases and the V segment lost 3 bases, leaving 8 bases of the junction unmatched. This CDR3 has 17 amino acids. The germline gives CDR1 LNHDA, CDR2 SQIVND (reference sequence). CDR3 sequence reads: CASSITQGTFSNQPQHF. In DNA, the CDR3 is TGTGCCAGTAGTATTACACAGGGGACGTTTAGCAATCAGCCCCAGCATTTT. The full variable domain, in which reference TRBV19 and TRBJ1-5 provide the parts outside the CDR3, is DGGITQSPKYLFRKEGQNVTLSCEQNLNHDAMYWYRQDPGQGLRLIYYSQIVNDFQKGDIAEGYSVSREKKESFPLTVTSAQKNPTAFYLCASSITQGTFSNQPQHFGDGTRLSIL.

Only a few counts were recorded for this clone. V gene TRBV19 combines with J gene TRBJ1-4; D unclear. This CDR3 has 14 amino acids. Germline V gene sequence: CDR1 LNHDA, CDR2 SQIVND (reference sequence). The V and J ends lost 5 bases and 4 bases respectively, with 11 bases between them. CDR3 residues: CASSEMRDNEKLFF. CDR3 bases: TGTGCCAGTAGTGAAATGCGGGATAATGAAAAACTGTTTTTT.

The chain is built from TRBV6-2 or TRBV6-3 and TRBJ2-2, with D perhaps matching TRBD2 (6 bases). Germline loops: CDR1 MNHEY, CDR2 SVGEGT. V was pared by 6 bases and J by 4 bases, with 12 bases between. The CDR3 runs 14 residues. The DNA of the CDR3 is TGTGCCAGCAGCCGGACTATCAGCACCGGGGAGCTGTTTTTT. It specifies CASSRTISTGELFF.

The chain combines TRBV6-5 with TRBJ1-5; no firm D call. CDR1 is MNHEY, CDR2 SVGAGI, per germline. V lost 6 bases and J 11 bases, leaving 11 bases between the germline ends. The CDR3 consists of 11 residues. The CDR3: CASSVDEAQHF. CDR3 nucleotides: TGTGCCAGCAGCGTCGACGAGGCCCAGCATTTT.